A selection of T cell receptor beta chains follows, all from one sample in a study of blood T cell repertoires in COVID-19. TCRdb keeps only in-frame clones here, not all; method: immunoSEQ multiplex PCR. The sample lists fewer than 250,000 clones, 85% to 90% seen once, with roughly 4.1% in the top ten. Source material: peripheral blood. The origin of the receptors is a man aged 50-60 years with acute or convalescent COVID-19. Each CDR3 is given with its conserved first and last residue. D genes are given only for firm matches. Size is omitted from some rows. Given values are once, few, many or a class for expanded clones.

CDR3 protein: CASSPPGLVRAYEQYF; CDR3 DNA: TGTGCCAGCTCACCACCGGGACTAGTTCGAGCCTACGAGCAGTACTTC; clone size: .; D gene: TRBD2; J gene: TRBJ2-7; V gene: TRBV18
CDR3 protein: CASSRTGTGPTEAFF; CDR3 DNA: TGCGCCAGCAGCCGGACCGGGACAGGGCCTACTGAAGCTTTCTTT; clone size: .; D gene: TRBD1; J gene: TRBJ1-1; V gene: TRBV4-1
CDR3 protein: CASSPAGVNEKLFF; CDR3 DNA: TGTGCCAGCAGCCCCGCCGGGGTTAATGAAAAACTGTTTTTT; clone size: .; D gene: .; J gene: TRBJ1-4; V gene: TRBV27
CDR3 protein: CASSQDWLSSGETDTQYF; CDR3 DNA: TGTGCCAGCAGCCAAGATTGGTTGTCTAGCGGGGAGACAGATACGCAGTATTTT; clone size: few; D gene: TRBD2; J gene: TRBJ2-3; V gene: TRBV4-2
CDR3 protein: CASSSWTGAHVGGNSPLHF; CDR3 DNA: TGTGCCAGCAGCTCATGGACAGGGGCCCACGTCGGGGGCAATTCACCCCTCCACTTT; clone size: .; D gene: TRBD1; J gene: TRBJ1-6; V gene: TRBV7-2
CDR3 protein: CAWRHRIMNTEAFF; CDR3 DNA: TGTGCCTGGAGGCACAGGATCATGAACACTGAAGCTTTCTTT; clone size: .; D gene: .; J gene: TRBJ1-1; V gene: TRBV30
CDR3 protein: CASSVGQGSTNYGYTF; CDR3 DNA: TGTGCCAGCAGCGTAGGTCAGGGGTCTACCAACTATGGCTACACCTTC; clone size: few; D gene: .; J gene: TRBJ1-2; V gene: TRBV9
CDR3 protein: CASSLGQSTNYGYTF; CDR3 DNA: TGCGCCAGCAGCTTGGGACAGAGTACGAACTATGGCTACACCTTC; clone size: .; D gene: .; J gene: TRBJ1-2; V gene: TRBV5-1
CDR3 protein: CASSPGTGLANTEAFF; CDR3 DNA: TGTGCCAGCAGTCCGGGGACAGGGTTGGCGAACACTGAAGCTTTCTTT; clone size: .; D gene: TRBD1; J gene: TRBJ1-1; V gene: TRBV27
CDR3 protein: CASSFGRAGNYGYTF; CDR3 DNA: TGTGCCAGCAGCTTCGGCAGGGCAGGGAACTATGGCTACACCTTC; clone size: .; D gene: .; J gene: TRBJ1-2; V gene: TRBV7-8
CDR3 protein: CASSYLRDQPQHF; CDR3 DNA: TGTGCCAGCAGTTACTTACGGGATCAGCCCCAGCATTTT; clone size: .; D gene: .; J gene: TRBJ1-5; V gene: TRBV6-5
CDR3 protein: CASSYILETEAFF; CDR3 DNA: TGCGCCAGCAGCTACATACTAGAGACTGAAGCTTTCTTT; clone size: .; D gene: .; J gene: TRBJ1-1; V gene: TRBV5-1
CDR3 protein: CASSSQGYGYTF; CDR3 DNA: TGTGCCAGCTCATCGCAGGGTTACGGCTACACCTTC; clone size: .; D gene: .; J gene: TRBJ1-2; V gene: TRBV18
CDR3 protein: CASSPRGAEAFF; CDR3 DNA: TGTGCCAGCTCACCACGCGGCGCTGAAGCTTTCTTT; clone size: .; D gene: .; J gene: TRBJ1-1; V gene: TRBV18
CDR3 protein: CASSPRSESSYEQYF; CDR3 DNA: TGTGCCAGCAGCCCGAGATCCGAAAGTTCCTACGAGCAGTACTTC; clone size: .; D gene: .; J gene: TRBJ2-7; V gene: TRBV21-1
CDR3 protein: CAIKFGTVEGYTF; CDR3 DNA: TGTGCCATTAAATTCGGGACAGTGGAAGGCTACACCTTC; clone size: .; D gene: TRBD1; J gene: TRBJ1-2; V gene: TRBV19
CDR3 protein: CASSADQRETQYF; CDR3 DNA: TGTGCCAGCAGCGCGGACCAGCGGGAGACCCAGTACTTC; clone size: many; D gene: .; J gene: TRBJ2-5; V gene: TRBV9
CDR3 protein: CASSLQGNEKLFF; CDR3 DNA: TGTGCCAGCAGCTTACAGGGTAATGAAAAACTGTTTTTT; clone size: .; D gene: .; J gene: TRBJ1-4; V gene: TRBV7-2
CDR3 protein: CASSPPRQEPQYF; CDR3 DNA: TGTGCCAGCTCACCACCTCGACAGGAGCCGCAGTATTTT; clone size: once; D gene: .; J gene: TRBJ2-3; V gene: TRBV18
CDR3 protein: CASSAGGSGTDTQYF; CDR3 DNA: TGTGCCAGCAGCGCGGGGGGTTCTGGCACAGATACGCAGTATTTT; clone size: .; D gene: TRBD2; J gene: TRBJ2-3; V gene: TRBV9
CDR3 protein: CASSAQGNTEAFF; CDR3 DNA: TGTGCCAGTAGTGCGCAGGGTAACACTGAAGCTTTCTTT; clone size: few; D gene: .; J gene: TRBJ1-1; V gene: TRBV19
CDR3 protein: CATTRRKETQYF; CDR3 DNA: TGTGCCACGACACGTAGGAAAGAGACCCAGTACTTC; clone size: .; D gene: .; J gene: TRBJ2-5; V gene: TRBV3-1/TRBV3-2
CDR3 protein: CSVVSGAGGELFF; CDR3 DNA: TGCAGCGTGGTTAGCGGGGCAGGCGGGGAGCTGTTTTTT; clone size: .; D gene: TRBD2; J gene: TRBJ2-2; V gene: TRBV29-1
CDR3 protein: CASSSLRTRDEQYF; CDR3 DNA: TGTGCCAGCAGCTCGCTCAGGACACGGGACGAGCAGTACTTC; clone size: .; D gene: .; J gene: TRBJ2-7; V gene: TRBV11-2
CDR3 protein: CATSSNRGPYEQYF; CDR3 DNA: TGTGCCACCAGCTCGAATAGAGGGCCTTACGAGCAGTACTTC; clone size: once; D gene: .; J gene: TRBJ2-7; V gene: TRBV15
CDR3 protein: CASSDGFGETQYF; CDR3 DNA: TGCGCCAGCAGTGATGGATTCGGGGAGACCCAGTACTTC; clone size: .; D gene: .; J gene: TRBJ2-5; V gene: TRBV10-1
CDR3 protein: CARSRRVNEAFF; CDR3 DNA: TGTGCCAGAAGCCGGCGGGTGAATGAAGCTTTCTTT; clone size: .; D gene: .; J gene: TRBJ1-1; V gene: TRBV5-3
CDR3 protein: CASSQDDWTGRNSPLHF; CDR3 DNA: TGCGCCAGCAGCCAAGATGATTGGACAGGGAGGAATTCACCCCTCCACTTT; clone size: few; D gene: TRBD1; J gene: TRBJ1-6; V gene: TRBV4-1
CDR3 protein: CASSTGTDGNTEAFF; CDR3 DNA: TGTGCCAGTAGTACTGGGACAGACGGGAACACTGAAGCTTTCTTT; clone size: .; D gene: TRBD1; J gene: TRBJ1-1; V gene: TRBV19
CDR3 protein: CASSEEQGSRSPLHF; CDR3 DNA: TGTGCCAGCAGTGAAGAGCAGGGGTCTCGGTCACCCCTCCACTTT; clone size: .; D gene: .; J gene: TRBJ1-6; V gene: TRBV2
CDR3 protein: CASSPRGQEYTGELFF; CDR3 DNA: TGTGCCAGCAGCCCCCGAGGACAGGAATACACCGGGGAGCTGTTTTTT; clone size: .; D gene: TRBD1; J gene: TRBJ2-2; V gene: TRBV9
CDR3 protein: CASSYSRYSNQPQHF; CDR3 DNA: TGTGCCAGCAGTTACTCCCGTTATAGCAATCAGCCCCAGCATTTT; clone size: .; D gene: .; J gene: TRBJ1-5; V gene: TRBV6-5
CDR3 protein: CASTLHRGADTQYF; CDR3 DNA: TGCGCCAGCACACTACACAGGGGCGCAGATACGCAGTATTTT; clone size: .; D gene: TRBD1; J gene: TRBJ2-3; V gene: TRBV5-1
CDR3 protein: CASREQDLLTDTQYF; CDR3 DNA: TGTGCCAGTAGGGAACAGGACCTACTCACAGATACGCAGTATTTT; clone size: .; D gene: .; J gene: TRBJ2-3; V gene: TRBV19
CDR3 protein: CAISDTMTGTVEAFF; CDR3 DNA: TGTGCCATCAGTGACACGATGACAGGGACGGTTGAAGCTTTCTTT; clone size: .; D gene: TRBD1; J gene: TRBJ1-1; V gene: TRBV10-3
CDR3 protein: CASSLSRRADSGANVLTF; CDR3 DNA: TGTGCCAGCAGTTTGTCTCGCAGGGCGGACTCTGGGGCCAACGTCCTGACTTTC; clone size: .; D gene: .; J gene: TRBJ2-6; V gene: TRBV27
CDR3 protein: CASGTPGQYEQYF; CDR3 DNA: TGTGCTAGTGGTACCCCGGGACAGTACGAGCAGTACTTC; clone size: once; D gene: TRBD1; J gene: TRBJ2-7; V gene: TRBV12-5
CDR3 protein: CSVENSPSSGNTIYF; CDR3 DNA: TGCAGCGTTGAAAACAGTCCGAGCTCTGGAAACACCATATATTTT; clone size: .; D gene: .; J gene: TRBJ1-3; V gene: TRBV29-1
CDR3 protein: CASSQDGQGARLLTYGYTF; CDR3 DNA: TGTGCCAGCAGCCAAGACGGGCAGGGGGCGCGTTTGTTGACCTATGGCTACACCTTC; clone size: once; D gene: TRBD1; J gene: TRBJ1-2; V gene: TRBV3-1/TRBV3-2
CDR3 protein: CASRAQGSNYNEQFF; CDR3 DNA: TGTGCCAGCAGAGCACAGGGAAGCAACTACAATGAGCAGTTCTTC; clone size: .; D gene: .; J gene: TRBJ2-1; V gene: TRBV6-5
CDR3 protein: CASSPPTGGIGELFF; CDR3 DNA: TGTGCCAGCTCACCTCCGACAGGGGGAATCGGGGAGCTGTTTTTT; clone size: .; D gene: TRBD1; J gene: TRBJ2-2; V gene: TRBV18
CDR3 protein: CASSNTGSVNEKLFF; CDR3 DNA: TGTGCCAGTAGCAACACAGGGTCTGTAAATGAAAAACTGTTTTTT; clone size: .; D gene: .; J gene: TRBJ1-4; V gene: TRBV19
CDR3 protein: CASSQVAGTVGYTF; CDR3 DNA: TGCGCCAGCAGCCAAGTTGCGGGAACCGTGGGCTACACCTTC; clone size: once; D gene: .; J gene: TRBJ1-2; V gene: TRBV4-1
CDR3 protein: CASSLRGAGNTIYF; CDR3 DNA: TGTGCCAGCAGCCTCCGGGGGGCTGGAAACACCATATATTTT; clone size: .; D gene: .; J gene: TRBJ1-3; V gene: TRBV7-9
CDR3 protein: CASSESWGQIFNYGYTF; CDR3 DNA: TGCGCCAGCAGTGAGTCTTGGGGACAGATATTCAATTATGGCTACACCTTC; clone size: .; D gene: TRBD1; J gene: TRBJ1-2; V gene: TRBV10-2
CDR3 protein: CASSLVAGGQGTDTQYF; CDR3 DNA: TGTGCCAGCAGCTTAGTAGCGGGGGGGCAGGGCACAGATACGCAGTATTTT; clone size: .; D gene: TRBD2; J gene: TRBJ2-3; V gene: TRBV7-2